These 27 T cell receptor beta chains originate from one sample sequenced in a study of T-cell memory formation after mild COVID-19. Using its own MiXCR run on the 5' RACE reads, TCRdb lists one record per CDR3 protein. The sample includes fewer than 250,000 distinct CDR3 sequences, 10% to 13% of them seen just once. The sample consisted of PBMCs or a T cell subset sorted from them (not recorded which). The receptors originated from a man younger than 35 who had mild COVID-19 (a few samples of this study predate the infection). Cell type and time point are not known.

The table lists this clonotype with a few counts. The V and J genes are TRBV5-5 and TRBJ2-3; the D gene is possibly TRBD2 (5 bases). The CDR3 length is 13 residues. The germline CDR1 and CDR2 sequences are SGHKS and YYEKEE (reference sequence). V was trimmed by 5 bases and J by 5 bases, leaving 12 bases between them. In nucleotides, the CDR3 is TGTGCCAGCAGTTCGTCGGGAATAGATACGCAGTATTTT. Translation gives CASSSSGIDTQYF.

This clonotype was seen only a few times. This rearrangement joins TRBV12-3 or TRBV12-4 to TRBJ2-3; a weak D match, TRBD1 (5 bases). This CDR3 is 15 amino acids long. V gave up 1 base and J gave up 6 bases, with 14 bases separating them. The CDR3: CASSLEGQGWDTQYF. CDR3 in DNA: TGTGCCAGCAGTTTAGAAGGGCAGGGTTGGGATACGCAGTATTTT.

This chain uses TRBV4-3 with TRBJ2-1; TRBD1 agrees at 9 bases. J lost 4 bases, V lost 3 bases, and 13 bases had no gene match. The CDR3 covers 18 residues. Per germline, CDR1 LGHNA and CDR2 YSLEER. For the CDR3, the DNA is TGCGCCAGCAGCCATGTTACAGGGGGCGCCCTTTCTTACAATGAGCAGTTCTTC. Residues: CASSHVTGGALSYNEQFF.

This clonotype was recorded a few times. The chain joins TRBV6-2 or TRBV6-3 to TRBJ2-2, with D unresolved. CDR1 and CDR2 from the germline V gene are MNHEY and SVGEGT. V was shortened by 2 bases and J by 6 bases, with 4 bases between the two germline ends. CDR3 length equals 12 residues. The CDR3 nucleotides read TGTGCCAGCAGTTACCCCCCCGGGGAGCTGTTTTTT. Translation: CASSYPPGELFF.

The rearrangement joins TRBV5-5 to TRBJ2-7; D could derive from TRBD1 or TRBD2 (5 bases each). The CDR3 has 15 residues. Germline assignment: CDR1 SGHKS and CDR2 YYEKEE (reference sequence). The ends were cut back, 4 bases at V and 2 bases at J, with 16 bases in the middle. CDR3 in DNA: TGTGCCAGCAGCCGAGGGGACGTGGGCCCCTACGAGCAGTACTTC. It specifies CASSRGDVGPYEQYF.

This clonotype has more than one count but fewer than ten. The chain employs TRBV5-6 and TRBJ2-3; D call uncertain. This CDR3 contains 11 residues. V dropped 4 bases and J dropped 10 bases, with 10 bases sitting between them. Germline V lookup: CDR1 SGHDT, CDR2 YYEEEE. CDR3 amino acids: CASSRGRAQYF. The CDR3 DNA follows: TGTGCCAGCAGCCGTGGAAGGGCGCAGTATTTT. Drawing the rest from reference TRBV5-6 and TRBJ2-3, the complete variable domain is DAGVTQSPTHLIKTRGQQVTLRCSPKSGHDTVSWYQQALGQGPQFIFQYYEEEERQRGNFPDRFSGHQFPNYSSELNVNALLLGDSALYLCASSRGRAQYFGPGTRLTVL.

In this sample, this clonotype turned up many times. This CDR3 is CASSPNSGRPLHF. The CDR3 DNA is TGCGCCAGCAGCCCGAACAGTGGTCGTCCCCTCCACTTT. V and J are TRBV5-1 and TRBJ1-6; the D is unclear. Looked up from germline, CDR1 is SGHRS and CDR2 is YFSETQ. The CDR3 has 13 amino acids. V lost 4 bases, J lost 13 bases, and 15 bases lay in between.

This chain uses TRBV7-8 with TRBJ1-5; 7 nucleotides match TRBD1. CDR1 is SGHVS and CDR2 is FQNEAQ in the germline V gene. The CDR3 runs to 14 residues. V lost 4 bases to trimming and J lost 6 bases; unmatched junction nucleotides: 6. CDR3 protein: CASSSGGMFQPQHF. The CDR3 DNA follows: TGTGCCAGCAGCTCAGGGGGGATGTTTCAGCCCCAGCATTTT.

This chain links TRBV28 with TRBJ2-2; 8 bases fit TRBD2. Germline-derived CDR1 and CDR2 are MDHEN and SYDVKM. The CDR3 consists of 16 residues. Trimming at V came to 3 bases and at J to 7 bases, leaving 10 bases not matched to a gene. CDR3 sequence reads: CASSLGYGGAIGELFF. CDR3 in DNA: TGTGCCAGCAGTTTGGGGTACGGGGGGGCCATCGGGGAGCTGTTTTTT.

This clonotype has just a few counts. The V call is TRBV10-3, the J call TRBJ2-4, with D possibly called TRBD1 or TRBD2 (5 bases each). The CDR3 is made up of 16 amino acids. V shed 0 bases and J shed 5 bases, with 14 bases lying between them. Germline V gene lookup returns CDR1 ENHRY and CDR2 SYGVKD. The CDR3, as DNA: TGTGCCATCAGTGAGTCTAGTCGCCGGGGCGAAAACATTCAGTACTTC. Protein sequence: CAISESSRRGENIQYF.

This clonotype was picked up a small number of times. The chain recombines TRBV9 with TRBJ2-3, with D maybe TRBD2 (5 bases). CDR1 SGDLS and CDR2 YYNGEE come from the germline V gene. Trimming shortened V by 6 bases and J by 0 bases, and 11 bases separated the two germline ends. CDR3 length equals 14 residues. CDR3 DNA: TGTGCCAGCACACGGGGAGCTAGCACAGATACGCAGTATTTT. Translation: CASTRGASTDTQYF.

This clonotype was observed at least ten times. This rearrangement joins TRBV4-1 to TRBJ2-6; D is unresolved. V dropped 2 bases and J dropped 0 bases, with 5 bases sitting between them. The CDR3 is made up of 15 amino acids. The germline CDR1 and CDR2 sequences are MGHRA and YSYEKL. CDR3 residues: CASSQQPSGANVLTF. The CDR3 bases are TGCGCCAGCAGCCAACAGCCCTCTGGGGCCAACGTCCTGACTTTC.

The V call is TRBV27, the J call TRBJ1-4; possible D gene TRBD1, 6 bases. Germline CDR1 MNHEY, CDR2 SMNVEV (reference sequence). This CDR3 contains 14 residues. Trimming took 6 bases from V and 10 from J, leaving 18 bases between them. The CDR3 loop reads CASSSGTWKGKLFF. DNA for the CDR3: TGTGCCAGCAGCTCCGGGACATGGAAAGGAAAACTGTTTTTT.

There are a few counts of this clonotype. V is TRBV28 and J is TRBJ2-2; D is undetermined. Trimming shortened V by 3 bases and J by 3 bases, and 11 bases separated the two germline ends. Germline-derived CDR1 and CDR2 are MDHEN and SYDVKM. The CDR3 is 15 residues long. In DNA, the CDR3 is TGTGCCAGCAGTTTGACGGTAGCCCACACCGGGGAGCTGTTTTTT. Protein: CASSLTVAHTGELFF.

This clonotype was counted between two and nine times. V usage is TRBV12-5 and J usage is TRBJ1-6; no reliable D call. Per germline, CDR1 LGHNT and CDR2 FRNRAP. V was trimmed by 5 bases and J by 6 bases, leaving 2 bases between them. This CDR3 spans 11 amino acids. CDR3 DNA: TGTGCTAGTGGTACTAATTCACCCCTCCACTTT. It specifies CASGTNSPLHF.

This clonotype was seen repeatedly, ten times or more. Here the CDR3 DNA reads TGTGCCAGCAGCCCCCCCCCCGCCTCAAATCAGCCCCAGCATTTT. Encoded protein: CASSPPPASNQPQHF. The V and J genes are TRBV7-2 and TRBJ1-5; D is ambiguous. Germline V gene sequence: CDR1 SGHTA, CDR2 FQGNSA. CDR3 length equals 15 residues. V lost 5 bases, J lost 4 bases, and 15 bases lay in between. Combining the CDR3 with reference TRBV7-2 and TRBJ1-5 gives the whole variable domain GAGVSQSPSNKVTEKGKDVELRCDPISGHTALYWYRQSLGQGLEFLIYFQGNSAPDKSGLPSDRFSAERTGGSVSTLTIQRTQQEDSAVYLCASSPPPASNQPQHFGDGTRLSIL.

This clonotype was seen a handful of times. The genes are TRBV20-1 and TRBJ2-1; 9 bases align to TRBD1. With 5 bases clipped from V and 7 bases from J, the junction kept 9 bases outside the gene matches. This CDR3 spans 14 amino acids. CDR1 is DFQATT and CDR2 is SNEGSKA in the germline V gene (reference sequence). DNA for the CDR3: TGCAGTGCTCCTGCTACCGGGACAGGGAATGAGCAGTTCTTC. Protein: CSAPATGTGNEQFF.

The rearrangement uses TRBV7-8 and TRBJ2-5; D unresolved. This CDR3 spans 14 amino acids. Germline V gene data show CDR1 as SGHVS and CDR2 as FQNEAQ. Between the trimmed V and J ends, which lost 5 bases and 2 bases, there was a span of 12 bases. The CDR3 region is CASSRGRTQETQYF. DNA of the CDR3: TGTGCCAGCAGCCGAGGACGTACGCAAGAGACCCAGTACTTC.

The genes are TRBV5-1 and TRBJ1-3; TRBD1 might be the D (5 bases). The CDR3 extends over 15 amino acids. V dropped 2 bases and J dropped 0 bases, with 9 bases sitting between them. Germline CDR1 and CDR2: SGHRS and YFSETQ. The CDR3 loop reads CASSLGASSGNTIYF. In DNA form, the CDR3 reads TGCGCCAGCAGCTTAGGGGCCAGCTCTGGAAACACCATATATTTT.

The table lists this clonotype with a few counts. The CDR3 sequence: CSARVPGRNTEAFF. CDR3 in DNA: TGCAGTGCTAGGGTTCCAGGGCGGAACACTGAAGCTTTCTTT. This chain links TRBV20-1 with TRBJ1-1; possibly TRBD1 for D (5 bases). The CDR3 runs to 14 residues. Germline CDR1 DFQATT, CDR2 SNEGSKA (reference sequence). Trimming shortened V by 3 bases and J by 1 base, and 12 bases separated the two germline ends.

The chain combines TRBV6-2 or TRBV6-3 with TRBJ2-2; 9 bases fit TRBD1. Germline V gene sequence: CDR1 MNHEY, CDR2 SVGEGT. Germline trimming cut 4 bases from V and 4 bases from J; bases unmatched to any gene: 4. The length of the CDR3 is 15 residues. As DNA, the CDR3 is TGTGCCAGCAGTTCGCGACAGGGGGGCACCGGGGAGCTGTTTTTT. This translates into CASSSRQGGTGELFF.

The genes are TRBV5-6 and TRBJ2-1, with TRBD1 matching over 9 bases. The CDR3 runs 15 residues. CDR1 and CDR2 from the germline V gene are SGHDT and YYEEEE. The V and J ends lost 3 bases and 2 bases, in that order; junction bases with no gene match: 3. The CDR3 spells CASSSGTGPYNEQFF. For the CDR3, the DNA is TGTGCCAGCAGCTCCGGGACAGGGCCCTACAATGAGCAGTTCTTC.

This chain connects TRBV21-1 to TRBJ2-1; TRBD1 is the table's D call, not checked against the DNA. TRBV21-1 corresponds to a pseudogene. This CDR3 is 19 amino acids long. The DNA for the CDR3 is TGTGCCAGCAGCAAGGGGACAGGGTTCGTGAGTTTCCTCGTCGATGAGCAGTTCTTC. Amino acid sequence: CASSKGTGFVSFLVDEQFF.

The table lists this clonotype with a few counts. The chain recombines TRBV7-2 with TRBJ2-3; no clear D gene. Germline CDR1 is SGHTA and CDR2 is FQGNSA. Deletions cut 5 bases from V and 2 bases from J, with 14 bases between. This CDR3 has 15 residues. The CDR3 reads CASSPFLRATDTQYF. In DNA, the CDR3 is TGTGCCAGCAGCCCCTTTCTCCGGGCCACAGATACGCAGTATTTT.

V is TRBV28 and J is TRBJ2-1; 7 bases are shared with TRBD1. Per the germline V gene, CDR1 is MDHEN and CDR2 is SYDVKM. The CDR3 consists of 11 residues. V lost 5 bases to trimming and J lost 11 bases; unmatched junction nucleotides: 3. CDR3 protein: CASSRGQKQFF. The DNA for the CDR3 is TGTGCCAGCAGTAGGGGACAGAAGCAGTTCTTC.

This clonotype was observed many times. This chain uses TRBV5-1 with TRBJ1-2; D remains unclear. The CDR3 loop spans 15 amino acids. V was trimmed by 0 bases and J by 0 bases, leaving 9 bases between them. In germline, CDR1 is SGHRS, CDR2 YFSETQ. CDR3 amino acids: CASSLAGRPNYGYTF. DNA for the CDR3: TGCGCCAGCAGCTTGGCTGGCAGACCTAACTATGGCTACACCTTC.

In this sample, this clonotype turned up a few times. The V call is TRBV10-3, the J call TRBJ1-3; 7 nucleotides line up with TRBD1. The CDR3 spans 14 residues. Germline V CDR1 and CDR2: ENHRY, SYGVKD. With V trimmed by 7 bases and J by 3 bases, 6 bases remained unmatched. CDR3 in DNA: TGTGCCATCACCTCGGACAGGAGTGGAAACACCATATATTTT. Its translation is CAITSDRSGNTIYF.